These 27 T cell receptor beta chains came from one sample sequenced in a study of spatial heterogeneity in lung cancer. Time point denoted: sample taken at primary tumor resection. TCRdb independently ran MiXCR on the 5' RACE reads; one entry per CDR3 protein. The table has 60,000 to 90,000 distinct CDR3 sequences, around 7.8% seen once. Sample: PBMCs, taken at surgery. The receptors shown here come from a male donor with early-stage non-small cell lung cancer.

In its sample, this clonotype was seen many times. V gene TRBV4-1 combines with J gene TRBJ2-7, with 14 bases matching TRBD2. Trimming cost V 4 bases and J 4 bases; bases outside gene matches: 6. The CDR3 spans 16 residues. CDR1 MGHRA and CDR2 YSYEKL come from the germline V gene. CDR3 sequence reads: CASSRGTSGSSYEQYF. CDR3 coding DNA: TGCGCCAGCAGCCGAGGGACTAGCGGGAGCTCATACGAGCAGTACTTC.

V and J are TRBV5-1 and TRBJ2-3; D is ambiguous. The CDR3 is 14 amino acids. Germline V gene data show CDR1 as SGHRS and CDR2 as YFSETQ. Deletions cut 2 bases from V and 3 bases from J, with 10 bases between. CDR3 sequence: CASSFTDGTDTQYF. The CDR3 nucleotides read TGCGCCAGCAGCTTTACAGACGGGACAGATACGCAGTATTTT.

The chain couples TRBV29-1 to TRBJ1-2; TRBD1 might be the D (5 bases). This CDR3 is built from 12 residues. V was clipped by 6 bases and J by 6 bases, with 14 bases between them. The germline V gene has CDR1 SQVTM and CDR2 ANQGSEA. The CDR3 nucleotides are TGCAGCGTCGGGGCCCGGGGGGATGGCTACACCTTC. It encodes CSVGARGDGYTF.

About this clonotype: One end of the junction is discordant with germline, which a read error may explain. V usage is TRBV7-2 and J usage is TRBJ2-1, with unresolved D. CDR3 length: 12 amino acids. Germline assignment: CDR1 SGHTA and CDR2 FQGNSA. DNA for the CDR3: TGTGCCAGCAGCCCATCGGTGGGCATTGGTCTCTTC. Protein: CASSPSVGIGLF.

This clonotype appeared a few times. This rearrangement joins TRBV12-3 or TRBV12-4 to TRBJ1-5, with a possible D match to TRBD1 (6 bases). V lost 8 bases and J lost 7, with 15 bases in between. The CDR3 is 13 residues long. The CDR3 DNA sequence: TGTGCCAGCGGACGAAGGGGGAGACAGCCCCAGCATTTT. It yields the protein CASGRRGRQPQHF.

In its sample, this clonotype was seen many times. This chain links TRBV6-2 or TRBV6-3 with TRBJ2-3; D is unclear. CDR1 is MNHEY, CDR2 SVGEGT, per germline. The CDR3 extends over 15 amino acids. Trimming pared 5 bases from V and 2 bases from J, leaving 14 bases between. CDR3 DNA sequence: TGTGCCAGCAGTAGCCCCGTTCGACCCACAGATACGCAGTATTTT. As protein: CASSSPVRPTDTQYF.

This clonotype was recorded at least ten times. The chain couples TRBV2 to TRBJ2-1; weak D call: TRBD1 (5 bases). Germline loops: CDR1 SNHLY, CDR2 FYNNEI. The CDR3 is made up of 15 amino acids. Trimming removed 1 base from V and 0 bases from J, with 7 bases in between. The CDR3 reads CASSEDRSSYNEQFF. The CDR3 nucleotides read TGTGCCAGCAGTGAAGACAGGAGCTCCTACAATGAGCAGTTCTTC.

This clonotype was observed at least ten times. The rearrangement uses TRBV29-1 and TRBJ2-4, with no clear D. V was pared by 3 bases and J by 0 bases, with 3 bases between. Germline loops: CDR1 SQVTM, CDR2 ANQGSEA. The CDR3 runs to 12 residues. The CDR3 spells CSVDLAKNIQYF. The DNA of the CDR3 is TGCAGCGTTGATCTAGCCAAAAACATTCAGTACTTC. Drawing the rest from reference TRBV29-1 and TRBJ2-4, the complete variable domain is SAVISQKPSRDICQRGTSLTIQCQVDSQVTMMFWYRQQPGQSLTLIATANQGSEATYESGFVIDKFPISRPNLTFSTLTVSNMSPEDSSIYLCSVDLAKNIQYFGAGTRLSVL.

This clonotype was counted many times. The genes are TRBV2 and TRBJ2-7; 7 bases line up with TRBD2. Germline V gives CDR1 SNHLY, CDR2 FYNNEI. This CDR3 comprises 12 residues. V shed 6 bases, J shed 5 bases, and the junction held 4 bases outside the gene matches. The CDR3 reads CASSGLGHEQYF. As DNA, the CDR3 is TGTGCCAGCAGCGGACTAGGCCACGAGCAGTACTTC.

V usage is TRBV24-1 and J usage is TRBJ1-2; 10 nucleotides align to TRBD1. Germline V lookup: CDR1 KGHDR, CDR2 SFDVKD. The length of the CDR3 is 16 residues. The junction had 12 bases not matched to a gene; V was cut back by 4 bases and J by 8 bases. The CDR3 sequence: CATSDSTRDRGRGYTF. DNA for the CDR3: TGTGCCACCAGTGACTCGACCCGGGACAGGGGTAGAGGCTACACCTTC.

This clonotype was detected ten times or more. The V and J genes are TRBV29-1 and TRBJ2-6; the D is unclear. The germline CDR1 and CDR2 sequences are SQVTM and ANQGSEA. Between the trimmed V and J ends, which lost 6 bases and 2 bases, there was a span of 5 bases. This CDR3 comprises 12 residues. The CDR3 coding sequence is TGCAGCGTCGGACCTGGGGCCAACGTCCTGACTTTC. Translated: CSVGPGANVLTF.

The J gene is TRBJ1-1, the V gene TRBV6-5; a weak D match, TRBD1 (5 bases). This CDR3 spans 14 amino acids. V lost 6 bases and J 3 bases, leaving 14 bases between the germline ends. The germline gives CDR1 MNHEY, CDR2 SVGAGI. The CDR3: CASSDAGPDTEAFF. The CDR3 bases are TGTGCCAGCAGCGACGCGGGGCCCGACACTGAAGCTTTCTTT.

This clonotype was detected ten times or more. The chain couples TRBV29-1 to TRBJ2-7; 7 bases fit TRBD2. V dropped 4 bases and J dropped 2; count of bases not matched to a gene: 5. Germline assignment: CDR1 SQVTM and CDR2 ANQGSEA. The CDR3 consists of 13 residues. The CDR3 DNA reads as TGCAGCGTTGTGAGGGCGGGAGCCTACGAGCAGTACTTC. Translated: CSVVRAGAYEQYF.

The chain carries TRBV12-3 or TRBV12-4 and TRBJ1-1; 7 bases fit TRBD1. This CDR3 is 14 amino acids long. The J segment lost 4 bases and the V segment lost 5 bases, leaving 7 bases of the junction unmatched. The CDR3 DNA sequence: TGTGCCAGCAGTCTCACAGGGGTGGGCACTGAAGCTTTCTTT. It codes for CASSLTGVGTEAFF.

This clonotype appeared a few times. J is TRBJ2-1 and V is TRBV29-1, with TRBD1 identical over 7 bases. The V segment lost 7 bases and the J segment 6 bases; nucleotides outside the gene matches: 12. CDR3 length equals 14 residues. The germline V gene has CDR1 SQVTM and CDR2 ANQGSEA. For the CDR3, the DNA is TGCAGCGCTCTGGGGGACAGCGGCATCAATGAGCAGTTCTTC. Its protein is CSALGDSGINEQFF.

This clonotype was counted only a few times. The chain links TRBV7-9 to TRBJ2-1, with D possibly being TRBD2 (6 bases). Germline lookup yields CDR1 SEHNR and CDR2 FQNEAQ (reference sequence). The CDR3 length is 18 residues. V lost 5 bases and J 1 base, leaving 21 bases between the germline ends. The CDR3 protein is CASSHTGGGTGSYNEQFF. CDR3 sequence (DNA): TGTGCCAGCAGCCACACCGGAGGAGGGACTGGTTCCTACAATGAGCAGTTCTTC. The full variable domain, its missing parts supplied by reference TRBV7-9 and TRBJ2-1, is DTGVSQNPRHKITKRGQNVTFRCDPISEHNRLYWYRQTLGQGPEFLTYFQNEAQLEKSRLLSDRFSAERPKGSFSTLEIQRTEQGDSAMYLCASSHTGGGTGSYNEQFFGPGTRLTVL.

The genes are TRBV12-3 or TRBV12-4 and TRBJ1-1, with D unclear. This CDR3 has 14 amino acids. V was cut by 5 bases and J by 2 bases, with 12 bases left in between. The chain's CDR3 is CASSAVPANTEAFF. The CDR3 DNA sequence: TGTGCCAGCAGTGCCGTCCCAGCCAACACTGAAGCTTTCTTT.

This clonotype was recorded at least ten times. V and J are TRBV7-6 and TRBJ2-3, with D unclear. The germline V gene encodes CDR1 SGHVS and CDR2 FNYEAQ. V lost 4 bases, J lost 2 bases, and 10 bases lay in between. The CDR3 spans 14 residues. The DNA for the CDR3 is TGTGCCAGCAGCTCTCGCAACCCCACAGATACGCAGTATTTT. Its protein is CASSSRNPTDTQYF.

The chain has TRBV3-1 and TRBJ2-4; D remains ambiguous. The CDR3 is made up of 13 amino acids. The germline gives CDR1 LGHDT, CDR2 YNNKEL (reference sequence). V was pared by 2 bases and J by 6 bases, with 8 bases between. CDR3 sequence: CASSQMSGNIQYF. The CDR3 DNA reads TGTGCCAGCAGCCAAATGTCTGGAAACATTCAGTACTTC.

The CDR3 bases are TGCGCCAGCAGCTTGGAAGCGCGCCTCAATGAGCAGTTCTTC. It specifies CASSLEARLNEQFF. The rearrangement uses TRBV5-1 and TRBJ2-1; D unresolved. The CDR3 totals 14 residues. V was clipped by 0 bases and J by 6 bases, with 10 bases between them. The germline CDR1 and CDR2 sequences are SGHRS and YFSETQ.

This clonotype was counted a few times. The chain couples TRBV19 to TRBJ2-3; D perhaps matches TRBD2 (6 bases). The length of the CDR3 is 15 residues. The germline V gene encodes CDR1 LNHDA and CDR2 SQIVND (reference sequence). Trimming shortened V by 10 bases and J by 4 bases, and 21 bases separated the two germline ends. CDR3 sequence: CATSIIAGLADTQYF. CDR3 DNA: TGTGCCACCAGTATAATCGCGGGACTCGCAGATACGCAGTATTTT.

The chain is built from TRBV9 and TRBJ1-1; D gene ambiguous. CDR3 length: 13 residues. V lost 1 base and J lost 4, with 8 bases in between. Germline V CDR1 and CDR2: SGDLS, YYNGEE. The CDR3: CASSVQEGTEAFF. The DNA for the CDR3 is TGTGCCAGCAGCGTACAGGAAGGCACTGAAGCTTTCTTT. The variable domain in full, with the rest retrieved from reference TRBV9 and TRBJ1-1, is DSGVTQTPKHLITATGQRVTLRCSPRSGDLSVYWYQQSLDQGLQFLIQYYNGEERAKGNILERFSAQQFPDLHSELNLSSLELGDSALYFCASSVQEGTEAFFGQGTRLTVV.

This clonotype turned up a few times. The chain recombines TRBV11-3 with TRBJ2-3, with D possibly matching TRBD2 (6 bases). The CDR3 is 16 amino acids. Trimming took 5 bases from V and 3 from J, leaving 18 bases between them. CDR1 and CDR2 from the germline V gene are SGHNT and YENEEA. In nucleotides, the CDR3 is TGTGCCAGCAGCGCGGGACCGCTGATAGATACAGATACGCAGTATTTT. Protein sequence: CASSAGPLIDTDTQYF. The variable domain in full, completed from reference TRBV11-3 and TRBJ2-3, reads EAGVVQSPRYKIIEKKQPVAFWCNPISGHNTLYWYLQNLGQGPELLIRYENEEAVDDSQLPKDRFSAERLKGVDSTLKIQPAELGDSAVYLCASSAGPLIDTDTQYFGPGTRLTVL.

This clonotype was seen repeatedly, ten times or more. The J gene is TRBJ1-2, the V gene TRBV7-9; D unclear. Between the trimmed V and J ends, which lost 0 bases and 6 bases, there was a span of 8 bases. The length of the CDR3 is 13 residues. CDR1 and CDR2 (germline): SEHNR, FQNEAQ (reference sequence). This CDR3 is CASSLADENGYTF. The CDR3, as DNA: TGTGCCAGCAGCTTAGCGGACGAGAATGGCTACACCTTC.

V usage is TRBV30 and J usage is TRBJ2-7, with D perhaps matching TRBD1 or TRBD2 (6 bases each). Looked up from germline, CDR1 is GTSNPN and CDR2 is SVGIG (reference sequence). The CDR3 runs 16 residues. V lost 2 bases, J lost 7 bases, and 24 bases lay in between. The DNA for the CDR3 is TGTGCCTGGAGTCCCCTACCTCGGGCAGGGGCGGGAGAGCAGTACTTC. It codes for CAWSPLPRAGAGEQYF.

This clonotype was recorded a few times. CDR3 loop: CASSLDLDSDNEQFF. The CDR3 region has the DNA TGCGCCAGCAGCCTGGACCTAGATAGCGACAATGAGCAGTTCTTC. The J gene is TRBJ2-1, the V gene TRBV4-3, with D perhaps TRBD2 (5 bases). The germline V gene has CDR1 LGHNA and CDR2 YSLEER. This CDR3 contains 15 residues. The V gene lost 4 bases and the J gene lost 5 bases, with 15 bases spanning the gap.

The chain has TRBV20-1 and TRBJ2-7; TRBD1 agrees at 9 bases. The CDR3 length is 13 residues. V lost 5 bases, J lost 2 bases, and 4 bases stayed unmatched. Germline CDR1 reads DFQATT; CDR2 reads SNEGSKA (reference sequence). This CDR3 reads CSAAGQGAYEQYF. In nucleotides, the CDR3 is TGCAGTGCTGCGGGACAGGGTGCCTACGAGCAGTACTTC.